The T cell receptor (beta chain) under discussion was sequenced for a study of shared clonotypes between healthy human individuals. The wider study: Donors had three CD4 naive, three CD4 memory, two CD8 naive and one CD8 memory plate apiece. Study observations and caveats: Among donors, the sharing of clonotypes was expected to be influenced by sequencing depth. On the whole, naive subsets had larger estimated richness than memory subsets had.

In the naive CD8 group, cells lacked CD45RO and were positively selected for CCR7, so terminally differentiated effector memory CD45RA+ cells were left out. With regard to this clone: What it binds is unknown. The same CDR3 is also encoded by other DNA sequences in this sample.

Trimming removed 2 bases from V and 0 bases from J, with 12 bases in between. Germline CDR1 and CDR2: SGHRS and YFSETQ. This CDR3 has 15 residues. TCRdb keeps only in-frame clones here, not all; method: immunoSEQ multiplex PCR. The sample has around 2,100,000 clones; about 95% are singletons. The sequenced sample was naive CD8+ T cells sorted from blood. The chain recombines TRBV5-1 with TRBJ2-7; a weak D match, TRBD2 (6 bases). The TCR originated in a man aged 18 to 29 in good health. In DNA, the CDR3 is TGCGCCAGCAGCTTAGTCGGGGGTAGCTCCTACGAGCAGTACTTC. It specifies CASSLVGGSSYEQYF.